Listed here is a single T cell receptor (beta chain). The entry originates in a study of cytomegalovirus exposure and HLA in healthy donors. A multiplex PCR was run with 60 Vbeta primers and 13 Jbeta primers. Profiled with immunoSEQ multiplex PCR; TCRdb holds only in-frame clones, not every one. The top ten hold around 9.1% of the sample, which has some 140,000 clones, less than 85% seen once. The receptor's source is a woman aged 45 to 65 in good health and CMV-seropositive. Material: PBMCs.

CDR3 sequence: CASSPRHGVGPSGELFF. Here the CDR3 DNA reads TGTGCCAGTAGTCCCCGACATGGCGTAGGTCCGTCCGGGGAGCTGTTTTTT. This chain links TRBV19 with TRBJ2-2; D unresolved. Germline CDR1 reads LNHDA; CDR2 reads SQIVND (reference sequence). The CDR3 is 17 residues long. The V end lost 5 bases, the J end lost 6 bases, and 22 bases lay between the germline ends.